One sample yielded the 24 T cell receptor beta chains listed below, sequenced in a study of blood T cells in healthy people across ages. For the second PCR, which ran for about 7 to 11 cycles, a sample-barcoded 5' primer and a J-beta primer mix were used. MiXCR was run by TCRdb on the 5' RACE reads, yielding one entry per CDR3 protein. This sample has about 830,000 distinct CDR3 sequences, with roughly 60% found just once. Sequences were obtained from blood. The receptor set was obtained from a man aged 30 to 45 in good health.

The CDR3 DNA follows: TGCGCCAGCAGCCAAGTGCAGGGCCTCTCCTACGAGCAGTACTTC. This translates into CASSQVQGLSYEQYF. This sequence joins TRBV4-3 and TRBJ2-7; TRBD1 is a possible D gene (5 bases). The CDR3 spans 15 residues. Per germline, CDR1 LGHNA and CDR2 YSLEER. V gave up 1 base and J gave up 0 bases, with 10 bases separating them.

The rearrangement joins TRBV7-2 to TRBJ2-1; 8 bases are shared with TRBD2. The ends lost 2 bases at V and 4 bases at J; junction bases unmatched: 1. CDR1 is SGHTA and CDR2 is FQGNSA in the germline V gene. The CDR3 loop spans 14 amino acids. In DNA form, the CDR3 reads TGTGCCAGCAGCTTAAAGCGGGAGTACAATGAGCAGTTCTTC. Its protein product is CASSLKREYNEQFF.

The chain links TRBV9 to TRBJ2-5; 9 nucleotides line up with TRBD2. CDR3 length equals 15 residues. Germline V gene lookup returns CDR1 SGDLS and CDR2 YYNGEE. V gave up 3 bases and J gave up 2 bases; unmatched junction bases: 5. CDR3 residues: CASSAVAGAQETQYF. In DNA form, the CDR3 reads TGTGCCAGCAGCGCGGTAGCGGGGGCGCAAGAGACCCAGTACTTC.

This clonotype was picked up a small number of times. The chain employs TRBV7-9 and TRBJ1-4; D uncertain. Trimming left V 2 bases short and J 0 bases short, with 13 bases between. The CDR3 extends over 17 amino acids. Germline V lookup: CDR1 SEHNR, CDR2 FQNEAQ (reference sequence). CDR3 in DNA: TGTGCCAGCAGCTTACGGCCGAACTATGCAACTAATGAAAAACTGTTTTTT. This gives the protein CASSLRPNYATNEKLFF.

The chain has TRBV4-3 and TRBJ2-2; D tentatively reads TRBD1 or TRBD2 (5 bases each). Deletions cut 0 bases from V and 7 bases from J, with 9 bases between. The CDR3 totals 14 residues. CDR1 and CDR2 (germline): LGHNA, YSLEER. CDR3 in DNA: TGCGCCAGCAGCCAAGATGTTGGGGGCGGGGAGCTGTTTTTT. Translated: CASSQDVGGGELFF.

The table lists this clonotype with a few counts. The rearrangement links TRBV7-2 to TRBJ2-3, with unresolved D. Germline lookup yields CDR1 SGHTA and CDR2 FQGNSA. Trimming shortened V by 5 bases and J by 4 bases, and 10 bases separated the two germline ends. The CDR3 runs 13 residues. The CDR3 bases are TGTGCCAGCAGCCGAGCTAGGGCAGATACGCAGTATTTT. This translates into CASSRARADTQYF.

This clonotype was detected a few times. The gene calls are TRBV28 and TRBJ1-5, with TRBD1 identical over 8 bases. Trimming cost V 5 bases and J 2 bases; bases outside gene matches: 5. Germline CDR1 and CDR2: MDHEN and SYDVKM. This CDR3 has 15 amino acids. The CDR3 DNA reads TGTGCCAGCAGTCTTCAGGGGGCTGGCAATCAGCCCCAGCATTTT. It is translated as CASSLQGAGNQPQHF.

This chain uses TRBV12-3 or TRBV12-4 with TRBJ2-1; tentative D call: TRBD2 (6 bases). V dropped 3 bases and J dropped 5 bases, with 11 bases sitting between them. This CDR3 comprises 14 residues. Here the CDR3 DNA reads TGTGCCAGCAGTTTTGCGGGAACCGACAATGAGCAGTTCTTC. Amino acids: CASSFAGTDNEQFF.

The chain combines TRBV9 with TRBJ1-6, with no clear D. Between the trimmed V and J ends, which lost 3 bases and 9 bases, there was a span of 13 bases. There are 14 residues in the CDR3. Germline V gene lookup returns CDR1 SGDLS and CDR2 YYNGEE. In DNA form, the CDR3 reads TGTGCCAGCAGCGACGGGCTTTGGGTTTCACCCCTCCACTTT. It specifies CASSDGLWVSPLHF.

The V call is TRBV7-2, the J call TRBJ2-1, with D perhaps TRBD1 (6 bases). CDR1 is SGHTA and CDR2 is FQGNSA in the germline V gene. The CDR3 extends over 14 amino acids. The V end lost 2 bases, the J end lost 3 bases, and 8 bases lay between the germline ends. The DNA for the CDR3 is TGTGCCAGCAGCTTACAGGGGAGCTACAATGAGCAGTTCTTC. It codes for CASSLQGSYNEQFF.

In this sample, this clonotype turned up once. The CDR3, as DNA: TGTGCCACCAGTGATAGACAGGGGGCTCAAGAGACCCAGTACTTC. It codes for CATSDRQGAQETQYF. The chain has TRBV24-1 and TRBJ2-4; 10 nucleotides align to TRBD1. The J call may be mistaken, given a closer DNA end match to TRBJ2-5. This CDR3 region has 15 residues. Germline V gene lookup returns CDR1 KGHDR and CDR2 SFDVKD.

The count of this clonotype is one. This chain links TRBV7-2 with TRBJ2-5, with TRBD1 matching 8 bases. The J call is uncertain, as TRBJ2-7 better fits the DNA end. Germline V lookup: CDR1 SGHTA, CDR2 FQGNSA. The CDR3 length is 15 residues. CDR3 DNA sequence: TGTGCCAGCAGCTTAGTACGGACAGGGACCTACGAGCAGTACTTC. Translating gives CASSLVRTGTYEQYF.

The rearrangement uses TRBV9 and TRBJ2-1; 16 nucleotides align to TRBD2. With V trimmed by 3 bases and J by 10 bases, 10 bases remained unmatched. The length of the CDR3 is 17 residues. Germline assignment: CDR1 SGDLS and CDR2 YYNGEE. For the CDR3, the DNA is TGTGCCAGCAGCGATCCGGGACTAGCGGGGGGGCCCAGGGAGCAGTTCTTC. Its translation: CASSDPGLAGGPREQFF.

This clonotype was counted only a few times. J is TRBJ2-3 and V is TRBV20-1; D gene uncertain. Trimming took off 5 bases at V and 6 bases at J, with 12 bases between the two ends. The CDR3 consists of 12 residues. Germline V gene sequence: CDR1 DFQATT, CDR2 SNEGSKA (reference sequence). The CDR3 sequence is CSAPTGPDTQYF. As DNA, the CDR3 is TGCAGTGCTCCAACCGGACCTGATACGCAGTATTTT.

This clonotype has only a few counts. Here the CDR3 DNA reads TGTGCCAGCACCGAAAGGGGCGAGCAGTACTTC. Encoded protein: CASTERGEQYF. The rearrangement links TRBV7-2 to TRBJ2-7; perhaps TRBD1 as D (5 bases). Germline V lookup: CDR1 SGHTA, CDR2 FQGNSA. Trimming removed 7 bases at V and 6 bases at J, with 10 bases between. The CDR3 runs 11 residues.

On this clonotype itself: A junction end diverges from the germline sequence, so it may reflect a read error. The chain joins TRBV20-1 to TRBJ2-1; tentative D call: TRBD2 (6 bases). Germline V CDR1 and CDR2: DFQATT, SNEGSKA (reference sequence). This CDR3 contains 12 residues. This CDR3 is CGALADYNEQFF. The DNA of the CDR3 is TGCGGTGCTTTAGCGGATTACAATGAGCAGTTCTTC.

The gene calls are TRBV9 and TRBJ2-2; 10 bases map to TRBD1. CDR1 and CDR2 from the germline V gene are SGDLS and YYNGEE. This CDR3 contains 15 residues. V was clipped by 3 bases and J by 5 bases; unmatched bases: 4. CDR3 nucleotide sequence: TGTGCCAGCAGCGGGACAGGGGGATGGACCGGGGAGCTGTTTTTT. Protein: CASSGTGGWTGELFF.

V and J are TRBV5-1 and TRBJ2-2; 8 bases are shared with TRBD1. Germline V gene data show CDR1 as SGHRS and CDR2 as YFSETQ. The V gene end was trimmed by 3 bases and the J gene end by 8 bases; junction bases not matched to a gene: 9. This CDR3 has 15 residues. The CDR3 spells CASSWTGSHPGELFF. The CDR3 DNA is TGCGCCAGCAGCTGGACAGGGTCCCACCCGGGGGAGCTGTTTTTT.

The chain uses TRBV7-3 and TRBJ2-7; the match to TRBD1 covers 8 bases. The CDR3 length is 14 residues. Germline CDR1 SGHTA, CDR2 FQGTGA. V was clipped by 4 bases and J by 7 bases; unmatched bases: 9. The CDR3 DNA is TGTGCCAGCAGCTCGACAGGGGCCCCTGGGGAGCAGTACTTC. Protein product: CASSSTGAPGEQYF.

This clonotype was seen more than once but under ten times. V is TRBV6-2 or TRBV6-3 and J is TRBJ2-5; maybe TRBD1 (5 bases). The CDR3 has 14 residues. Trimming pared 7 bases from V and 4 bases from J, leaving 16 bases between. Per the germline V gene, CDR1 is MNHEY and CDR2 is SVGEGT. CDR3 loop: CASTLRRGGETQYF. The CDR3 DNA follows: TGTGCCAGCACCTTACGAAGGGGCGGAGAGACCCAGTACTTC.

This clonotype was counted a few times. The chain joins TRBV21-1 to TRBJ2-7; no DNA check was done on the table's D call, TRBD1. TRBV21-1 corresponds to a pseudogene. There are 13 residues in the CDR3. Here the CDR3 reads CASSKTGTYEQYF. The DNA for the CDR3 is TGTGCCAGCAGCAAGACAGGGACCTACGAGCAGTACTTC.

This chain joins TRBV5-1 and TRBJ1-1, with TRBD1 identical over 8 bases. Trimming took 4 bases from V and 1 from J; bases not matched to a gene: 6. CDR1 is SGHRS and CDR2 is YFSETQ in the germline V gene. This CDR3 spans 15 amino acids. Here the CDR3 DNA reads TGCGCCAGCAGCGAGAGGACAGGGAGGAACACTGAAGCTTTCTTT. As protein: CASSERTGRNTEAFF.

This clonotype is a singleton in its sample. The chain couples TRBV7-9 to TRBJ2-1; no clear D gene. The ends were cut back, 5 bases at V and 7 bases at J, with 12 bases in the middle. The CDR3 spans 13 residues. Germline V lookup: CDR1 SEHNR, CDR2 FQNEAQ (reference sequence). The CDR3 DNA reads TGTGCCAGCAGCCCCCCTGGAGTGAATGAGCAGTTCTTC. Translated, it gives CASSPPGVNEQFF.

Points on this clonotype: This may be a read error, as it is one base from a much larger clone. CDR3 DNA: TGCGGTGCTAGAGTATTCGGAGGTGATCCGCAAGAGACCCAGTACTTC. It is translated as CGARVFGGDPQETQYF. This chain links TRBV20-1 with TRBJ2-5; D may be TRBD2 (5 bases). The CDR3 length is 16 residues. Germline V lookup: CDR1 DFQATT, CDR2 SNEGSKA (reference sequence).